What follows are 25 T cell receptor beta chains derived from one specimen sequenced in a study of graft-versus-host responses after intestinal transplantation. Profiling relied on immunoSEQ multiplex PCR, and the TCRdb table lists in-frame clones only, not all of them. The table includes some 100,000 clones, about 89% detected once. Their antigens are not known. The specimen was unstimulated CD8+ T cells sorted from spleen or lymph node cells, collected before intestinal transplant. The receptors stem from a human donor who received an intestinal transplant.

The DNA of the CDR3 is TGTGCCAGCAGCTTCCGGGACAACTACTACGAGCAGTACTTC. It codes for CASSFRDNYYEQYF. V is TRBV13 and J is TRBJ2-7, with a weak D call TRBD1 (6 bases). This CDR3 has 14 residues. Trimming took 3 bases from V and 3 from J, leaving 12 bases between them. Germline CDR1 reads PRHDT; CDR2 reads FYEKMQ (reference sequence).

V is TRBV18 and J is TRBJ2-2; TRBD2 matches 8 bases. The CDR3 has 17 residues. Trimming at V came to 0 bases and at J to 1 base, leaving 4 bases not matched to a gene. CDR1 is KGHSH and CDR2 is LQKENI in the germline V gene. The CDR3 bases are TGTGCCAGCTCACCACCGTCTACTAGCGGGAACACCGGGGAGCTGTTTTTT. It encodes CASSPPSTSGNTGELFF.

This clone was observed a single time. The V gene is TRBV7-3, the J gene TRBJ2-3; 13 bases are shared with TRBD2. The CDR3 has 16 amino acids. CDR1 is SGHTA, CDR2 FQGTGA, per germline. The ends lost 5 bases at V and 2 bases at J; junction bases unmatched: 4. The CDR3 reads CASSTGLAGYTDTQYF. The CDR3 coding sequence is TGTGCCAGCAGCACGGGACTAGCGGGATACACAGATACGCAGTATTTT.

The V call is TRBV7-9, the J call TRBJ2-5, with D hard to call. This CDR3 has 14 residues. From germline, CDR1 is SEHNR and CDR2 FQNEAQ (reference sequence). V dropped 5 bases and J dropped 0 bases, with 10 bases sitting between them. The CDR3 spells CASSPVGNQETQYF. CDR3 nucleotide sequence: TGTGCCAGCAGCCCTGTTGGGAACCAAGAGACCCAGTACTTC.

J is TRBJ1-5 and V is TRBV7-9; D possibly corresponds to TRBD1 (5 bases). Deletions cut 4 bases from V and 4 bases from J, with 17 bases between. Germline values: CDR1 SEHNR, CDR2 FQNEAQ (reference sequence). The CDR3 is 16 residues long. DNA of the CDR3: TGTGCCAGCAGCTCCCTACAGGAAGGGGAAAATCAGCCCCAGCATTTT. Translated: CASSSLQEGENQPQHF.

V is TRBV5-5 and J is TRBJ2-1; D gene ambiguous. Germline lookup yields CDR1 SGHKS and CDR2 YYEKEE (reference sequence). V was cut by 10 bases and J by 6 bases, with 17 bases left in between. The CDR3 contains 13 residues. CDR3 residues: CASYLTLFNEQFF. The CDR3 region has the DNA TGTGCCTCCTATCTAACTTTATTCAATGAGCAGTTCTTC.

The V and J genes are TRBV28 and TRBJ1-1; D unresolved. The CDR3 length is 13 residues. The ends were cut back, 2 bases at V and 1 base at J, with 5 bases in the middle. CDR1 is MDHEN and CDR2 is SYDVKM in the germline V gene. In DNA, the CDR3 is TGTGCCAGCAGTTTAGGCGAGAACACTGAAGCTTTCTTT. Translation: CASSLGENTEAFF.

The V and J genes are TRBV7-9 and TRBJ1-2; TRBD1 agrees at 7 bases. The CDR3 runs 16 residues. V dropped 6 bases and J dropped 5; count of bases not matched to a gene: 15. Germline V gene data show CDR1 as SEHNR and CDR2 as FQNEAQ (reference sequence). The CDR3: CASSSLSGTDLYGYTF. For the CDR3, the DNA is TGTGCCAGCAGTTCACTATCCGGGACAGATCTTTATGGCTACACCTTC.

The chain carries TRBV5-5 and TRBJ2-2; 11 bases map to TRBD2. Germline CDR1 and CDR2: SGHKS and YYEKEE (reference sequence). The CDR3 length is 19 residues. The V and J ends lost 4 bases and 5 bases, in that order; junction bases with no gene match: 16. CDR3 sequence (DNA): TGTGCCAGCAGCGTCCTAGCGGGAGGTTCGCGAGAGGGGACCGGGGAGCTGTTTTTT. It is translated as CASSVLAGGSREGTGELFF. The full variable domain, in which reference TRBV5-5 and TRBJ2-2 provide the parts outside the CDR3, is DAGVTQSPTHLIKTRGQQVTLRCSPISGHKSVSWYQQVLGQGPQFIFQYYEKEERGRGNFPDRFSARQFPNYSSELNVNALLLGDSALYLCASSVLAGGSREGTGELFFGEGSRLTVL.

The gene calls are TRBV7-9 and TRBJ2-7; D gene uncertain. V shed 0 bases and J shed 3 bases, with 6 bases lying between them. The CDR3 is 13 residues long. Germline V gene lookup returns CDR1 SEHNR and CDR2 FQNEAQ (reference sequence). DNA for the CDR3: TGTGCCAGCAGCTTAGCCGAGAACTACGAGCAGTACTTC. It specifies CASSLAENYEQYF. Full variable domain (rest looked up from reference TRBV7-9 and TRBJ2-7): DTGVSQNPRHKITKRGQNVTFRCDPISEHNRLYWYRQTLGQGPEFLTYFQNEAQLEKSRLLSDRFSAERPKGSFSTLEIQRTEQGDSAMYLCASSLAENYEQYFGPGTRLTVT.

Concerning this clone itself: Other DNA sequences within the sample encode an identical CDR3. The chain combines TRBV11-2 with TRBJ2-1; either TRBD1 or TRBD2 may supply D (5 bases each). The CDR3 is 17 amino acids. The V end was cut by 5 bases, the J end by 6 bases, with 23 bases between. Germline V gene lookup returns CDR1 SGHAT and CDR2 FQNNGV. The CDR3 spells CASSINPGTSLSNEQFF. Written as DNA, the CDR3 is TGTGCCAGCAGCATTAACCCCGGGACCAGTCTGTCCAATGAGCAGTTCTTC.

V is TRBV6-6 and J is TRBJ1-1; D uncertain. From germline, CDR1 is MNHNY and CDR2 SVGAGI (reference sequence). V dropped 5 bases and J dropped 8 bases, with 12 bases sitting between them. The CDR3 contains 12 residues. The CDR3 sequence is CASSPDKDEAFF. CDR3 DNA sequence: TGTGCCAGCAGTCCCGACAAGGACGAAGCTTTCTTT.

V usage is TRBV4-1 and J usage is TRBJ2-1, with D possibly TRBD2 on 6 matching bases. The CDR3 consists of 14 residues. Trimming shortened V by 1 base and J by 10 bases, and 14 bases separated the two germline ends. Per germline, CDR1 MGHRA and CDR2 YSYEKL. CDR3 in DNA: TGCGCCAGCAGCCAAGTTGGAGGTAGCGGCGAGCAGTTCTTC. Amino acid sequence: CASSQVGGSGEQFF.

The chain uses TRBV7-2 and TRBJ1-4; D is perhaps TRBD1 (5 bases). CDR3 length equals 15 residues. V was shortened by 5 bases and J by 7 bases, with 17 bases between the two germline ends. The germline CDR1 and CDR2 sequences are SGHTA and FQGNSA. The DNA of the CDR3 is TGTGCCAGCAGCGCCGAATGGGGGTGGACTGAAAAACTGTTTTTT. Translated: CASSAEWGWTEKLFF. Supplemented by reference TRBV7-2 and TRBJ1-4, the full variable domain reads GAGVSQSPSNKVTEKGKDVELRCDPISGHTALYWYRQSLGQGLEFLIYFQGNSAPDKSGLPSDRFSAERTGGSVSTLTIQRTQQEDSAVYLCASSAEWGWTEKLFFGSGTQLSVL.

The V and J genes are TRBV7-7 and TRBJ1-5; D may be TRBD1 (6 bases). CDR3 length: 16 amino acids. Germline V lookup: CDR1 SSHAT, CDR2 FNYEAQ (reference sequence). V was trimmed by 1 base and J by 2 bases, leaving 12 bases between them. CDR3 DNA: TGTGCCAGCAGCTTAGGGGGGGCGCGTGGCAATCAGCCCCAGCATTTT. This encodes CASSLGGARGNQPQHF.

This clone was observed a few times. This CDR3 is CASSLTSGWYYEQYF. In nucleotides, the CDR3 is TGTGCCAGCAGCTTGACTAGCGGGTGGTACTACGAGCAGTACTTC. This chain connects TRBV6-5 to TRBJ2-7; 10 bases align to TRBD2. V was pared by 6 bases and J by 3 bases, with 8 bases of the junction left unmatched. Germline V gene lookup returns CDR1 MNHEY and CDR2 SVGAGI. The CDR3 sequence is 15 residues long.

This chain uses TRBV11-2 with TRBJ1-2; the D is unclear. In germline, CDR1 is SGHAT, CDR2 FQNNGV. Trimming cost V 1 base and J 6 bases, with 12 bases left between them. CDR3 length: 14 residues. The CDR3 region has the DNA TGTGCCAGCAGCTTAGCCGGGGATTCCCATGGCTACACCTTC. Protein sequence: CASSLAGDSHGYTF.

The chain carries TRBV13 and TRBJ2-3; TRBD2 agrees at 9 bases. The junction had 4 bases not matched to a gene; V was cut back by 4 bases and J by 2 bases. The CDR3 covers 15 residues. Germline CDR1 reads PRHDT; CDR2 reads FYEKMQ (reference sequence). The CDR3 region is CASSWGTSSTDTQYF. In DNA form, the CDR3 reads TGTGCCAGCAGCTGGGGGACTAGCTCCACAGATACGCAGTATTTT. Full variable domain (outside the CDR3, taken from reference TRBV13 and TRBJ2-3): AAGVIQSPRHLIKEKRETATLKCYPIPRHDTVYWYQQGPGQDPQFLISFYEKMQSDKGSIPDRFSAQQFSDYHSELNMSSLELGDSALYFCASSWGTSSTDTQYFGPGTRLTVL.

On this clone itself: At one end, the junction sequence differs from germline, possibly due to a read error. The J gene is TRBJ1-1, the V gene TRBV7-2, with D unclear. In germline, CDR1 is SGHTA, CDR2 FQGNSA. The length of the CDR3 is 14 residues. CDR3 sequence (DNA): TGTGCCGGCAGCTTAACGGTGGAGAACACTGAAGCTTTCTTT. Translation: CAGSLTVENTEAFF.

The chain carries TRBV19 and TRBJ2-1, with unresolved D. Deletions cut 5 bases from V and 2 bases from J, with 13 bases between. Germline CDR1 is LNHDA and CDR2 is SQIVND (reference sequence). The CDR3 runs to 15 residues. The CDR3 loop reads CASSVTWGPYNEQFF. CDR3 DNA sequence: TGTGCCAGTAGTGTTACGTGGGGTCCCTACAATGAGCAGTTCTTC. The variable domain in full, with the rest retrieved from reference TRBV19 and TRBJ2-1, is DGGITQSPKYLFRKEGQNVTLSCEQNLNHDAMYWYRQDPGQGLRLIYYSQIVNDFQKGDIAEGYSVSREKKESFPLTVTSAQKNPTAFYLCASSVTWGPYNEQFFGPGTRLTVL.

The V call is TRBV7-2, the J call TRBJ2-7; TRBD2 might be the D (7 bases). The V end was cut by 0 bases, the J end by 0 bases, with 15 bases between. CDR3 length: 17 amino acids. Per the germline V gene, CDR1 is SGHTA and CDR2 is FQGNSA. The CDR3 DNA is TGTGCCAGCAGCTTAGCCCCCGGGGAGGGGGGCTCCTACGAGCAGTACTTC. The encoded protein is CASSLAPGEGGSYEQYF.

The chain employs TRBV29-1 and TRBJ2-1, with D perhaps assigned TRBD1 or TRBD2 (6 bases each). The V end was cut by 3 bases, the J end by 9 bases, with 15 bases between. The CDR3 consists of 13 residues. Germline CDR1 and CDR2: SQVTM and ANQGSEA. CDR3 residues: CSVDWRGTLEQFF. The CDR3 DNA reads TGCAGCGTTGATTGGAGGGGGACCCTTGAGCAGTTCTTC.

The gene calls are TRBV6-5 and TRBJ1-1; 11 positions match TRBD1. The germline V gene encodes CDR1 MNHEY and CDR2 SVGAGI. The CDR3 is 15 amino acids. V dropped 1 base and J dropped 3; count of bases not matched to a gene: 1. CDR3 protein: CASSYWTGGDTEAFF. DNA of the CDR3: TGTGCCAGCAGTTACTGGACAGGGGGCGACACTGAAGCTTTCTTT.

The chain recombines TRBV4-1 with TRBJ2-3; D is possibly TRBD2 (5 bases). This CDR3 has 19 residues. Germline assignment: CDR1 MGHRA and CDR2 YSYEKL. V was pared by 0 bases and J by 1 base, with 20 bases between. CDR3 in amino acids: CASSQEVSELVVGTDTQYF. DNA for the CDR3: TGCGCCAGCAGCCAAGAAGTTAGCGAGTTAGTTGTCGGCACAGATACGCAGTATTTT.

The V call is TRBV19, the J call TRBJ1-2, with D perhaps matching TRBD1 (6 bases). V lost 1 base and J lost 4, with 10 bases in between. CDR3 size: 14 residues. Germline CDR1 reads LNHDA; CDR2 reads SQIVND (reference sequence). DNA for the CDR3: TGTGCCAGTAGTATAGTTACAGGGACCTATGGCTACACCTTC. Its translation: CASSIVTGTYGYTF.